The 31 T cell receptor beta chains below were found in one sample sequenced in a study of lymphopenia after photon versus proton radiotherapy. Sequencing used immunoSEQ multiplex PCR; TCRdb keeps in-frame clones, though not all of them. This table has around 26,000 clones, roughly 80% appearing once. Sequenced here: peripheral blood, sampled from a patient treated with proton-based radiotherapy. The source of these receptors is a woman in her sixties or seventies with pancreatic cancer.

The chain uses TRBV7-3 and TRBJ2-1, with 11 positions matching TRBD2. The CDR3 is made up of 15 amino acids. CDR1 and CDR2 (germline): SGHTA, FQGTGA. Losses at the gene ends were 5 bases for V and 5 bases for J; bases not matched to a gene: 5. The CDR3 nucleotides are TGTGCCAGCAGCGCTAGCGGGGGGCCCCACAATGAGCAGTTCTTC. Residues: CASSASGGPHNEQFF.

This rearrangement joins TRBV30 to TRBJ2-2; D is uncertain. The CDR3 runs 13 residues. Germline V CDR1 and CDR2: GTSNPN, SVGIG (reference sequence). Trimming left V 0 bases short and J 9 bases short, with 11 bases between. Written as DNA, the CDR3 is TGTGCCTGGAGTGTAGAAGGTGACCGGGAGCTGTTTTTT. Protein product: CAWSVEGDRELFF.

This clone turned up a few times. The V gene is TRBV19, the J gene TRBJ1-3; maybe TRBD1 (6 bases). Germline loops: CDR1 LNHDA, CDR2 SQIVND (reference sequence). CDR3 length: 14 amino acids. The V end lost 5 bases, the J end lost 2 bases, and 10 bases lay between the germline ends. The CDR3 coding sequence is TGTGCCAGTAGTGCTCGGGGGCCTGGAAACACCATATATTTT. Its translation: CASSARGPGNTIYF.

This chain joins TRBV6-5 and TRBJ1-2, with TRBD1 identical over 10 bases. V lost 6 bases and J lost 6; bases outside the gene matches: 10. The germline V gene has CDR1 MNHEY and CDR2 SVGAGI. The CDR3 length is 15 residues. The CDR3 coding sequence is TGTGCCAGCAGAAGAAGGGACAGGGGATCGAATGGCTACACCTTC. Encoded protein: CASRRRDRGSNGYTF.

A few counts support this clone. This chain connects TRBV28 to TRBJ1-5; D uncertain. The V gene's germline CDR1 is MDHEN and CDR2 SYDVKM. Trimming took 2 bases from V and 2 from J, leaving 4 bases between them. The CDR3 consists of 13 residues. The CDR3 protein is CASSLAGNQPQHF. CDR3 bases: TGTGCCAGCAGTTTAGCTGGCAATCAGCCCCAGCATTTT.

This sequence joins TRBV28 and TRBJ2-1; 8 bases are shared with TRBD2. With 3 bases clipped from V and 3 bases from J, the junction kept 13 bases outside the gene matches. Germline-derived CDR1 and CDR2 are MDHEN and SYDVKM. The CDR3 sequence is 18 residues long. The CDR3 coding sequence is TGTGCCAGCAGTTTTGGGACTAGGGGCGGTAGGGACTACAATGAGCAGTTCTTC. Translating it yields CASSFGTRGGRDYNEQFF. Variable domain in full (rest from reference TRBV28 and TRBJ2-1): DVKVTQSSRYLVKRTGEKVFLECVQDMDHENMFWYRQDPGLGLRLIYFSYDVKMKEKGDIPEGYSVSREKKERFSLILESASTNQTSMYLCASSFGTRGGRDYNEQFFGPGTRLTVL.

The chain couples TRBV7-2 to TRBJ1-1; D call uncertain. CDR3 length equals 13 residues. With 1 base removed from V and 1 base from J, the gap between germline ends came to 4 bases. Germline V gives CDR1 SGHTA, CDR2 FQGNSA. DNA for the CDR3: TGTGCCAGCAGCTTAGTCAGGAACACTGAAGCTTTCTTT. As protein: CASSLVRNTEAFF.

The count of this clone is one. V and J are TRBV28 and TRBJ1-2; the D is unclear. The germline V and J ends were trimmed by 2 bases and 8 bases, with 9 bases remaining between them. This CDR3 spans 12 amino acids. The germline gives CDR1 MDHEN, CDR2 SYDVKM. The CDR3 reads CASSLVGRGYTF. CDR3 coding DNA: TGTGCCAGCAGTTTAGTGGGGAGGGGCTACACCTTC.

CDR3 sequence reads: CASSPPGVSEKLFF. The CDR3 region has the DNA TGTGCCAGTAGCCCCCCGGGGGTGAGTGAAAAACTGTTTTTT. The genes are TRBV19 and TRBJ1-4, with TRBD1 as a possible D gene (5 bases). The V end was cut by 6 bases, the J end by 7 bases, with 15 bases between. The germline gives CDR1 LNHDA, CDR2 SQIVND (reference sequence). The CDR3 is 14 amino acids.

V gene TRBV6-1 combines with J gene TRBJ2-7; 11 bases are a match to TRBD2. The CDR3 length is 16 residues. V dropped 4 bases and J dropped 0; count of bases not matched to a gene: 5. The V gene's germline CDR1 is MNHNS and CDR2 SASEGT. CDR3 in DNA: TGTGCCAGCAGTGGACTAGCGGGACGATACTCCTACGAGCAGTACTTC. Its translation: CASSGLAGRYSYEQYF.

The gene calls are TRBV18 and TRBJ2-2; D call uncertain. The CDR3 contains 15 residues. With 4 bases removed from V and 6 bases from J, the gap between germline ends came to 15 bases. The germline V gene has CDR1 KGHSH and CDR2 LQKENI. The CDR3 loop reads CASSRRLLEAGELFF. The CDR3 nucleotides read TGTGCCAGCTCACGGCGGCTCCTAGAGGCCGGGGAGCTGTTTTTT.

The chain uses TRBV6-1 and TRBJ1-2, with a possible D match to TRBD1 (6 bases). The CDR3 has 13 amino acids. Germline lookup yields CDR1 MNHNS and CDR2 SASEGT. Trimming pared 6 bases from V and 5 bases from J, leaving 13 bases between. The CDR3 region has the DNA TGTGCCAGCAGGGCCTCGGGGACATATGGCTACACCTTC. It encodes CASRASGTYGYTF.

The J gene is TRBJ2-3, the V gene TRBV14, with 10 positions matching TRBD2. After removal of 2 bases from V and 6 bases from J, the junction contained 8 bases not matched to a gene. This CDR3 has 16 residues. Per the germline V gene, CDR1 is SGHDN and CDR2 is FVKESK. This CDR3 is CASSQSPSGRVDTQYF. In DNA form, the CDR3 reads TGTGCCAGCAGCCAAAGCCCCAGCGGGAGGGTTGATACGCAGTATTTT.

The CDR3: CASSFGTDPSYEQYF. In nucleotides, the CDR3 is TGTGCCAGCAGCTTCGGAACAGATCCTTCCTACGAGCAGTACTTC. V usage is TRBV7-2 and J usage is TRBJ2-7; D unresolved. V gave up 3 bases and J gave up 1 base, with 13 bases separating them. In germline, CDR1 is SGHTA, CDR2 FQGNSA. The CDR3 extends over 15 amino acids.

The J gene is TRBJ1-2, the V gene TRBV7-2; D is uncertain. Germline CDR1 reads SGHTA; CDR2 reads FQGNSA. The CDR3 loop spans 11 amino acids. The V and J ends lost 4 bases and 5 bases respectively, with 5 bases between them. As DNA, the CDR3 is TGTGCCAGCAGCTCGAGATATGGCTACACCTTC. It encodes CASSSRYGYTF.

The V and J genes are TRBV15 and TRBJ2-7; D uncertain. This CDR3 is 13 amino acids long. V was cut by 5 bases and J by 3 bases, with 11 bases left in between. Per germline, CDR1 LNHNV and CDR2 YYDKDF (reference sequence). The CDR3 sequence: CATSGQSNYEQYF. DNA of the CDR3: TGTGCCACCAGCGGTCAAAGTAACTACGAGCAGTACTTC.

This chain joins TRBV28 and TRBJ2-2; 9 bases agree with TRBD1. The CDR3 extends over 15 amino acids. The germline gives CDR1 MDHEN, CDR2 SYDVKM. After removal of 2 bases from V and 5 bases from J, the junction contained 3 bases not matched to a gene. CDR3 nucleotide sequence: TGTGCCAGCAGTTTAGCGGGGACAGGGACCGGGGAGCTGTTTTTT. Translated, it gives CASSLAGTGTGELFF.

The chain has TRBV7-2 and TRBJ2-1; D is perhaps TRBD2 (6 bases). The CDR3 spans 15 residues. CDR1 is SGHTA and CDR2 is FQGNSA in the germline V gene. Trimming took 2 bases from V and 4 from J, leaving 12 bases between them. The CDR3 here is CASSLPGVIYNEQFF. The CDR3 DNA sequence: TGTGCCAGCAGCTTACCGGGAGTGATTTACAATGAGCAGTTCTTC.

The rearrangement joins TRBV11-3 to TRBJ1-3; D not certain. Looked up from germline, CDR1 is SGHNT and CDR2 is YENEEA. The CDR3 is made up of 16 amino acids. V lost 0 bases, J lost 0 bases, and 9 bases lay in between. CDR3 nucleotide sequence: TGTGCCAGCAGCTTAGATTCGGGGAACTCTGGAAACACCATATATTTT. Residues: CASSLDSGNSGNTIYF.

This rearrangement joins TRBV9 to TRBJ2-7; perhaps TRBD1 as D (6 bases). Germline CDR1 is SGDLS and CDR2 is YYNGEE. The germline V and J ends were trimmed by 3 bases and 7 bases, with 17 bases remaining between them. The CDR3 totals 14 residues. The CDR3 sequence is CASSGRGVSGEQYF. CDR3 coding DNA: TGTGCCAGCAGCGGCAGGGGAGTCTCGGGAGAGCAGTACTTC.

V is TRBV19 and J is TRBJ2-3; TRBD1 might be the D (6 bases). Trimming stripped 3 bases from V and 6 bases from J, with 16 bases between. This CDR3 has 15 amino acids. Per germline, CDR1 LNHDA and CDR2 SQIVND (reference sequence). DNA of the CDR3: TGTGCCAGTAGTATTGGGATCAGGGGTAAGGATACGCAGTATTTT. This gives the protein CASSIGIRGKDTQYF.

This clone was detected only once. This chain joins TRBV7-8 and TRBJ1-1; TRBD1 matches 8 bases. The CDR3 runs to 14 residues. The germline gives CDR1 SGHVS, CDR2 FQNEAQ. Trimming took 6 bases from V and 6 from J; bases not matched to a gene: 9. CDR3 nucleotides: TGTGCCAGCAGGTTACATGACAGGGGCGCTGAAGCTTTCTTT. As protein: CASRLHDRGAEAFF.

J is TRBJ1-1 and V is TRBV9; no clear D gene. In germline, CDR1 is SGDLS, CDR2 YYNGEE. Trimming stripped 5 bases from V and 4 bases from J, with 15 bases between. The CDR3 runs 14 residues. The CDR3 loop reads CASSTKGATTEAFF. The CDR3 DNA reads TGTGCCAGCAGTACTAAGGGCGCTACCACTGAAGCTTTCTTT.

V usage is TRBV28 and J usage is TRBJ2-4; D is unclear. V lost 2 bases, J lost 0 bases, and 8 bases lay in between. Looked up from germline, CDR1 is MDHEN and CDR2 is SYDVKM. CDR3 length equals 15 residues. DNA of the CDR3: TGTGCCAGCAGTTTAGGCAGCTTAGCCAAAAACATTCAGTACTTC. Protein product: CASSLGSLAKNIQYF.

This chain connects TRBV7-3 to TRBJ1-1; tentatively, D is TRBD1 (5 bases). Germline V CDR1 and CDR2: SGHTA, FQGTGA. The CDR3 spans 13 residues. The V and J ends lost 5 bases and 0 bases respectively, with 7 bases between them. The CDR3 DNA reads as TGTGCCAGCAGCGCACAGGTGAACACTGAAGCTTTCTTT. Translating gives CASSAQVNTEAFF.

This clone occurred a few times. This rearrangement joins TRBV4-3 to TRBJ1-1; 7 nucleotides line up with TRBD1. This CDR3 comprises 15 residues. V lost 3 bases, J lost 2 bases, and 6 bases stayed unmatched. Germline assignment: CDR1 LGHNA and CDR2 YSLEER. The CDR3 reads CASSHRQGSNTEAFF. DNA of the CDR3: TGCGCCAGCAGCCACCGACAGGGAAGCAACACTGAAGCTTTCTTT.

J is TRBJ2-7 and V is TRBV6-1; 10 positions match TRBD2. After removal of 8 bases from V and 3 bases from J, the junction contained 7 bases not matched to a gene. CDR3 length: 14 residues. The germline CDR1 and CDR2 sequences are MNHNS and SASEGT. CDR3 region: CASWAGTSVYEQYF. DNA for the CDR3: TGTGCCAGCTGGGCGGGGACTAGCGTCTACGAGCAGTACTTC.

The V gene is TRBV7-2, the J gene TRBJ1-1; D is unclear. The germline CDR1 and CDR2 sequences are SGHTA and FQGNSA. This CDR3 spans 13 amino acids. V gave up 7 bases and J gave up 3 bases, with 12 bases separating them. In DNA, the CDR3 is TGTGCCAGCAACCGGCGTCTCGACACTGAAGCTTTCTTT. Protein sequence: CASNRRLDTEAFF. Filled out from reference TRBV7-2 and TRBJ1-1, the complete variable domain reads GAGVSQSPSNKVTEKGKDVELRCDPISGHTALYWYRQSLGQGLEFLIYFQGNSAPDKSGLPSDRFSAERTGGSVSTLTIQRTQQEDSAVYLCASNRRLDTEAFFGQGTRLTVV.

The V and J genes are TRBV6-1 and TRBJ2-5; tentative D call: TRBD2 (6 bases). The CDR3 consists of 15 residues. Germline CDR1 is MNHNS and CDR2 is SASEGT. Trimming cost V 0 bases and J 9 bases, with 17 bases left between them. CDR3 nucleotide sequence: TGTGCCAGCAGTGAAGCATCGGCGGGACTGGGGTCCCAGTACTTC. It yields the protein CASSEASAGLGSQYF.

The chain couples TRBV28 to TRBJ1-2; D gene unclear. Germline-derived CDR1 and CDR2 are MDHEN and SYDVKM. CDR3 length: 13 residues. V was cut by 3 bases and J by 8 bases, with 13 bases left in between. The CDR3 DNA reads TGTGCCAGCAGTTTGAGATCCACGGAGGGCTACACCTTC. It yields the protein CASSLRSTEGYTF.

This sequence joins TRBV30 and TRBJ2-6; maybe TRBD2 (6 bases). Germline CDR1 and CDR2: GTSNPN and SVGIG (reference sequence). The CDR3 loop spans 14 amino acids. Trimming left V 4 bases short and J 2 bases short, with 9 bases between. The CDR3 protein is CAWTRGAGANVLTF. The CDR3 DNA reads as TGTGCCTGGACGCGGGGCGCTGGGGCCAACGTCCTGACTTTC.